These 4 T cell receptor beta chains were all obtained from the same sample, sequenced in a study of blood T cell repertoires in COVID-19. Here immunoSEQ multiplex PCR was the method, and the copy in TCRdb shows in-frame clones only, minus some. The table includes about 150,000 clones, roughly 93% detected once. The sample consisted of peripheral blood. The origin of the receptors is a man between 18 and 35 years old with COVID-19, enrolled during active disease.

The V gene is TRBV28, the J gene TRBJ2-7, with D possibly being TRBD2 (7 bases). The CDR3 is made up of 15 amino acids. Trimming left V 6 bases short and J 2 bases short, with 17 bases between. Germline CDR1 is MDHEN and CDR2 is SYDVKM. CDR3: CASSLLGGTTYEQYF. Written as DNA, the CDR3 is TGTGCCAGCAGCCTTTTGGGGGGGACAACCTACGAGCAGTACTTC. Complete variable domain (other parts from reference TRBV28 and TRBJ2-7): DVKVTQSSRYLVKRTGEKVFLECVQDMDHENMFWYRQDPGLGLRLIYFSYDVKMKEKGDIPEGYSVSREKKERFSLILESASTNQTSMYLCASSLLGGTTYEQYFGPGTRLTVT.

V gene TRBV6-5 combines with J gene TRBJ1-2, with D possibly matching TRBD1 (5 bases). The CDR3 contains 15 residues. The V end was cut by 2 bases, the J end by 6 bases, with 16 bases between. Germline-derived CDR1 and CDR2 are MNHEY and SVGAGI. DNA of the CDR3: TGTGCCAGCAGTTACGGGGGGGGTTTCCGAGATGGCTACACCTTC. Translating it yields CASSYGGGFRDGYTF.

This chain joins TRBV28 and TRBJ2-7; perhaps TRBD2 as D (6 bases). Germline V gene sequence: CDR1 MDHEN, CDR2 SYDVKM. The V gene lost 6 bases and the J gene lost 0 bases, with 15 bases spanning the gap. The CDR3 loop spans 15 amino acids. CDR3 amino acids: CASRNLAPSSYEQYF. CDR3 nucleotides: TGTGCCAGCAGGAACCTAGCGCCAAGCTCCTACGAGCAGTACTTC.

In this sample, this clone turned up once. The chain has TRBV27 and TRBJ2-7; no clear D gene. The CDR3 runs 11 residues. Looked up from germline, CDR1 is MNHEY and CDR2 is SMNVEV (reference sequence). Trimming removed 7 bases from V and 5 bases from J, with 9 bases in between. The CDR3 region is CASIRGNEQYF. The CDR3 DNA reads TGTGCCAGCATCCGAGGCAACGAGCAGTACTTC.